This T cell receptor beta chain appears in the sequencing data of a study of blood T cells in healthy people across ages (dated by TCRdb to the mid-2010s). Turning to the overall study: In model experiments, template switching captured roughly one uniquely barcoded TCR beta cDNA molecule for every two T cells. The study measured age-related changes in TCR beta repertoire diversity using deep sequencing normalized with unique cDNA molecular identifiers. Donors were grouped into four age groups: young (average approximately 15 years), middle-aged (39), aged (roughly 67) and long-lived (approximately 78). Two additional independent replicas of 1 million unique cDNA reads from the same blood draw were analyzed for two donors (one aged 18 to 30 and one aged 80 or older). Results the study describes overall, beyond this receptor: Observed TCR beta diversity per million T cells fell roughly linearly with age, and a significant reduction was already apparent by age around 39. Because the CMV infection status of the donors was unknown, age-related changes in expanded clonotypes may potentially have been confounded. Compared with the aged group, more naive CD4+ T cells, fewer expanded clones and increased TCR diversity were shown by the long-lived group, suggesting age selection. Because profiling used bulk unsorted PBMCs, naive and antigen-experienced compartments could not be compared conclusively. Total diversity estimates from one million sequenced T cells were considered lower bounds and underestimates. Observed TCR beta diversity correlated strongly with the percentage of naive T cells measured by flow cytometry.

The library was generated by 5' RACE. The sequencer was an Illumina HiSeq 2500. The second PCR ran for roughly 7 to 11 cycles and used a J-beta primer mix along with a sample-barcoded 5' primer. Each TCR beta cDNA molecule received a unique molecular identifier from a template-switch 5' adaptor carrying 12 random nucleotides. At least 2.5 million CDR3-containing paired-end reads were obtained from each sample. First-strand cDNA synthesis was performed from all RNA using the Mint cDNA synthesis kit, with priming by a TRBC-specific oligonucleotide. Following uracil-DNA glycosylase treatment, all cDNA underwent a first 18-cycle PCR with the universal primers M1SS and BC2_uni_R. The original methods were these. For normalization, 1 million high-quality reads were randomly selected from each sample, with every read carrying a distinct molecular identifier. Reads sharing molecular identifiers were discarded rather than binned into consensus sequences. MiTCR, with a Q25 quality threshold and the strictest error-elimination algorithm, was used for CDR3 identification, clonotype clustering and error correction. A nonparametric unseen species model using Euler transformation provided a lower-bound estimate of total TCR beta diversity. TCRdb passed the public sequencing reads through fastp at Q25 and MiXCR, retaining productive beta sequences. Merged by CDR3 protein, the rows form single entries marked with the most common genes and DNA. The V and J calls and clone size come from TCRdb's table, not from the authors' own analysis. The sample yields approximately 780,000 distinct CDR3 sequences; roughly 26% were counted once. The ten largest clonotypes hold 3% of the sample.

The donors were 40 or so Caucasian individuals from Russia, aged roughly 6 to 100 years, who were systemically healthy. Each donor gave about 11 milliliters of peripheral blood, drawn into EDTA-treated Vacutainer tubes. Ficoll-Paque density-gradient centrifugation was used to isolate PBMCs, with at least 7 million per sample. Total RNA, at least 5 micrograms per sample, was extracted from PBMCs with Trizol reagent. For every donor, flow cytometry on a PBMC aliquot measured the percentage of naive CD45RAhigh/CD27high T cells. About this clonotype: The antigen it binds to is not known. Base qualities are missing; no much larger clone stands one base away.

Based on the germline V gene, the CDR1 and CDR2 sequences are SGHTA and FQGNSA. Reading from cysteine to phenylalanine, the CDR3 counts 16 amino acids. Only the CDR3 part of the read is kept: 48 bases, read in frame from the first base. The junction shows trimming of 6 bases on V and 4 bases on J, plus 21 bases between the germline ends. This sample also belongs to another study, concerning T cells of mothers and their children. From that second study: The donors were nine systemically healthy Caucasian individuals, made up of three mothers and their six children. cDNA synthesis used all of the extracted RNA, with roughly 1.6 ug of RNA in each 15 ul reaction. Sample barcodes and 2-4 random nucleotides were added via the M1S primer in the second PCR. More than 9 million TCR beta CDR3 reads were obtained from each mother, and about 3 million reads were obtained from each child. Thymic selection shapes the output of TCR recombination in a similar way in related and unrelated pairs, and inherited differences have a minor effect. Normalized repertoire overlap was always found to be slightly, but never significantly, higher in related mother-child pairs than in unrelated mother-child pairs. Persistent microchimeric T cell clones were not detected, at a sensitivity of around 95 clones per million clonotypes. In the study, deep NGS was used to compare the TCR beta repertoires of mothers and children, and features distinguishing related mother-child pairs from unrelated individuals were sought. On average, the children were roughly 10 +/- 4 years old, while the mothers were 40 +/- 4 years old. After adapters were ligated using NEBNext reagents, the libraries underwent 100+100 nt paired-end sequencing on an Illumina HiSeq 2000. To prevent cross-contamination, the mother and child libraries were prepared one month apart and sequenced in separate runs. For each donor, somewhere between about 450,000 and 2,100,000 distinct TCR beta clonotypes were identified. Naive TCR beta clonotypes were estimated from low-frequency clonotypes matched to each donor's FACS-determined naive share, without sorting.

The chain is made from TRBV7-2 and TRBJ1-2; TRBD1 could be the D gene, as 6 bases match. The sequencing input was blood. This receptor was obtained from a boy between 10 and 17 years old in good health. The DNA reads TGTGCCAGCAGTTGGGGGGGGCGACGTAAGAGCTATGGCTACACCTTC. This codes for CASSWGGRRKSYGYTF.